This TCR beta chain was sequenced during a study of cytomegalovirus exposure and HLA in healthy donors. On this clone itself: Its antigen is unidentified.

Findings and caveats of the study: Exclusion as indistinguishable affected some V segments, including TRBV6-2 and TRBV6-3. Data from an earlier analysis indicated that most TCR beta V segments were productive either about 87% or about 30% of the time.

PCR amplification relied on 60 Vbeta primers (plus 13 Jbeta primers). Some clones are missing from TCRdb's copy, which holds only in-frame ones; the method was immunoSEQ multiplex PCR. The profile covers 120,000 or so clones, with more than 60% appearing a single time and 3.4% taken by the ten largest. With V trimmed by 1 base and J by 1 base, 9 bases remained unmatched. The germline V gene encodes CDR1 MNHEY and CDR2 SMNVEV (reference sequence). The CDR3 sequence is 17 residues long. Sequenced material: PBMCs. The J gene is TRBJ1-1, the V gene TRBV27; 7 nucleotides line up with TRBD1. The source is a man aged 25-45 years in good health and CMV-seronegative. CDR3 region: CASSLWGAGGSNTEAFF. CDR3 bases: TGTGCCAGCAGTTTATGGGGGGCAGGGGGGTCGAACACTGAAGCTTTCTTT.